This T cell receptor (beta chain) came from a study of OX40 agonist ivuxolimab in advanced cancers. Study as a whole: Patients took ivuxolimab, an agonistic anti-OX40 (CD134) antibody. Every 2 weeks, patients got intravenous ivuxolimab at one of six dose levels (0.01-10 mg/kg).

Details on this clone: Its antigen is unidentified.

TCRdb's table, derived via immunoSEQ multiplex PCR, lists solely in-frame clones and lacks some. The table has 60,000 to 75,000 clones, 84% seen once; the top ten hold under 30%. Study outcomes and limitations: Among the least clonally expanded were partial responders at 0.1-3.0 mg/kg. Nonresponders included some who also had low normalized T-cell clonal expansion.

This CDR3 is built from 14 residues. J lost 7 bases, V lost 5 bases, and 9 bases had no gene match. Germline CDR1 MNHEY, CDR2 SVGAGI. The clonotype was recovered from an adult with an advanced solid tumor such as melanoma, head and neck, liver or kidney cancer. The source material was CD4+ or CD8+ T cells sorted from blood, sampled in a trial of the OX40 agonist ivuxolimab. The chain is built from TRBV6-5 and TRBJ2-5; 8 bases match TRBD2. CDR3 DNA sequence: TGTGCCAGCAGTCCCACGGGGGGGCTGGGGACCCAGTACTTC. Translation: CASSPTGGLGTQYF.